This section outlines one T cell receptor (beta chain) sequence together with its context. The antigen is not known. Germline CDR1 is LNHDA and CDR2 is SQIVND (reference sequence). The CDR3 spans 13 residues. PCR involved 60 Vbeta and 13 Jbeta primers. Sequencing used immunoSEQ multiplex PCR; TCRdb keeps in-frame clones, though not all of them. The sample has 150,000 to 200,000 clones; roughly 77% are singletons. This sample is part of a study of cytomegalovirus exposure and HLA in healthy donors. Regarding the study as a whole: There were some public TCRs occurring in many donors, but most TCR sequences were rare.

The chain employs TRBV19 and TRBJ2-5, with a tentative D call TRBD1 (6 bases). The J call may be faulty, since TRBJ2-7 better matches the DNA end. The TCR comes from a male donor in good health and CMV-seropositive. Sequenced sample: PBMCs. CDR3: CASSIQQGYEQYF. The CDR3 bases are TGTGCCAGTAGTATCCAACAGGGCTACGAGCAGTACTTC.